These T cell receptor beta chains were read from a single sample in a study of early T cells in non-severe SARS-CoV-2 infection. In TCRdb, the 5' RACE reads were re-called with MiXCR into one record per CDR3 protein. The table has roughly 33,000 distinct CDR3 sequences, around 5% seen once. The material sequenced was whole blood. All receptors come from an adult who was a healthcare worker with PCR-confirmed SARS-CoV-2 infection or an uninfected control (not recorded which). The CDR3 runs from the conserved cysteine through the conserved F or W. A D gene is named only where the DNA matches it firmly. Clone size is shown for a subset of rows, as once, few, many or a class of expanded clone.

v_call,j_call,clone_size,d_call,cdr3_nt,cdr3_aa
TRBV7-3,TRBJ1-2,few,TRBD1,TGTGCCAGCAGCCCCGGGACAGGGACATATGGCTACACCTTC,CASSPGTGTYGYTF
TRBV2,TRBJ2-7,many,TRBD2,TGTGCCAGCAGTGAAAGGAGTCGGCTAGCGGGGTTAAACGAGCAGTACTTC,CASSERSRLAGLNEQYF
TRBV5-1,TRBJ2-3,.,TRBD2,TGCGCCAGCAGCTGGGGAGGGGCAGGAGATACGCAGTATTTT,CASSWGGAGDTQYF
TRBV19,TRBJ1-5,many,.,TGTGCCAGTACCCCTAACGGGGGTTTTCAGCCCCAGCATTTT,CASTPNGGFQPQHF
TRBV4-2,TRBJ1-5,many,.,TGTGCCAGCAGCCAAGATAATCAGGTTAGCAATCAGCCCCAGCATTTT,CASSQDNQVSNQPQHF
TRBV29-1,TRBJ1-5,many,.,TGCAGCGTGGTAGAGGGCAATCAGCCCCAGCATTTT,CSVVEGNQPQHF
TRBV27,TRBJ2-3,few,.,TGTGCCAGCAGTACCTACACAGAGGGCAGGGGCACAGATACGCAGTATTTT,CASSTYTEGRGTDTQYF
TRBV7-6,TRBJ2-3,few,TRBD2,TGTGCCAGCAGCCTCAGGAGGACTAGCGGGGACACAGATACGCAGTATTTT,CASSLRRTSGDTDTQYF
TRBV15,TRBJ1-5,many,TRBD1,TGTGCCACCAGCAGAGCACAGGGGCAGAATCAGCCCCAGCATTTT,CATSRAQGQNQPQHF
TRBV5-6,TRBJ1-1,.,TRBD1,TGTGCCAGCAGCGAGACAGGGCCGAACACTGAAGCTTTCTTT,CASSETGPNTEAFF
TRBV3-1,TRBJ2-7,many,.,TGTGCCAGCAGCCAGTCCGGTTACGAGCAGTACTTC,CASSQSGYEQYF
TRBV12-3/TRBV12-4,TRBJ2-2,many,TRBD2,TGTGCCAGCAGTCCCCTTGATGCGACTAGCATAACCGGGGAGCTGTTTTTT,CASSPLDATSITGELFF
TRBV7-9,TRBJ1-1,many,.,TGTGCCAGCAGCTTGAGCACTGAAGCTTTCTTT,CASSLSTEAFF
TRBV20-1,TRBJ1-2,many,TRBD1,TGCAGTGGCAGGGGGGGGCTTAACTATGGCTACACCTTC,CSGRGGLNYGYTF
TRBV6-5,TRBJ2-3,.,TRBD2,TGTGCCAGCAGTTACAAGGGACTAGCGGGCACAGATACGCAGTATTTT,CASSYKGLAGTDTQYF
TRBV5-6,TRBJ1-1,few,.,TGTGCCAGCAGCTCCTCTTCCGCCGCGAACACTGAAGCTTTCTTT,CASSSSSAANTEAFF
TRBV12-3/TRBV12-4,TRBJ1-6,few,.,TGTGCCAGCAGTCCCGGACGGAATTCACCCCTCCACTTT,CASSPGRNSPLHF
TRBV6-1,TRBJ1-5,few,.,TGTGCCAGCACATGGGGGGCGGAACAGCCCCAGCATTTT,CASTWGAEQPQHF
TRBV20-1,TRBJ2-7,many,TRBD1,TGCAGTGCCCTGGACAGGGGCTACGAGCAGTACTTC,CSALDRGYEQYF
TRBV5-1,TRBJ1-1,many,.,TGCGCCAGCAGCTTGACGGCGAACACTGAAGCTTTCTTT,CASSLTANTEAFF
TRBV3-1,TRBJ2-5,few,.,TGTGCCAGCAGCCAACGCACAGGGGGGGGAGAAGAGACCCAGTACTTC,CASSQRTGGGEETQYF
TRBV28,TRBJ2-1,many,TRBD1,TGTGCCAGCAGTTTGCGGGACAGGAGGAAAGAGCAGTTCTTC,CASSLRDRRKEQFF
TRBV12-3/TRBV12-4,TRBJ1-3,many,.,TGTGCCAGCAGTTTCTTAGTCTCTGGAAACACCATATATTTT,CASSFLVSGNTIYF
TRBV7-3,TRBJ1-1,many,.,TGTGCCAGCAGCTCGACCCGGTTGACTGAAGCTTTCTTT,CASSSTRLTEAFF
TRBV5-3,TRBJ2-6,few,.,TGTGCCAGAAAGGCTGGGGCCAACGTCCTGACTTTC,CARKAGANVLTF
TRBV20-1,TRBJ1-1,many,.,TGCAGTGCTAGATCAGATAAACTTGAAGCTTTCTTT,CSARSDKLEAFF
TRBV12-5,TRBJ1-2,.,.,TGTGCTAGTGGGATTGGTGCGCGTGTGACGCCTGGGAGAGGCTACACCTTC,CASGIGARVTPGRGYTF
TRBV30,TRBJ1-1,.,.,TGTGCCTGGAGCCACGGGGGGAACACTGAAGCTTTCTTT,CAWSHGGNTEAFF
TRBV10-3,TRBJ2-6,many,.,TGTGCCATCAGTGAGGCGACAAACTCTGGGGCCAACGTCCTGACTTTC,CAISEATNSGANVLTF
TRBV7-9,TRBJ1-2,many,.,TGTTCCAGCAGCTTTAGCTACAAGGGGTCCGACTATGGCTACACCTTC,CSSSFSYKGSDYGYTF
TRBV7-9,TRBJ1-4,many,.,TGTGCCAGCAGCCTTAACAGTCCTTCAACTAATGAAAAACTGTTTTTT,CASSLNSPSTNEKLFF
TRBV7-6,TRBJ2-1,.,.,TGTGCCAGCAGCTTACGGGCTAGTGGTAACAATGAGCAGTTCTTC,CASSLRASGNNEQFF
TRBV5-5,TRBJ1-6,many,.,TGTGCCAGCAGCTCCCATGGGGATTCACCCCTCCACTTT,CASSSHGDSPLHF
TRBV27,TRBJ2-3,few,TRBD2,TGTGCCAGCAGTTTAAGCGGGGGCGATACGCAGTATTTT,CASSLSGGDTQYF
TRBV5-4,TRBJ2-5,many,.,TGTGCCAGCAGTCCGGACGGGACCCAAGAGACCCAGTACTTC,CASSPDGTQETQYF
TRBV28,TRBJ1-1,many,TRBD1,TGTGCCAGCAGTCACGACAGGGACACTGAAGCTTTCTTT,CASSHDRDTEAFF
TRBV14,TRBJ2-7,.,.,TGTGCCAGCAGCCGGGGAACAGTCCCCTACGAGCAGTACTTC,CASSRGTVPYEQYF
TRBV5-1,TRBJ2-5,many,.,TGCGCCAGCAGCTTGGTGCTCGGAGAGACCCAGTACTTC,CASSLVLGETQYF
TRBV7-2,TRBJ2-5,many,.,TGTGCCAGCAGCTTAGCCGGGGGAGAGACCCAGTACTTC,CASSLAGGETQYF
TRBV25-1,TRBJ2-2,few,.,TGTGCCAGCAGCCTCAGGGACACCGGGGAGCTGTTTTTT,CASSLRDTGELFF
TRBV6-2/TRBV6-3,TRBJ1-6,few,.,TGTGCCAGCAATAAGGACAGCTCCTATAATTCACCCCTCCACTTT,CASNKDSSYNSPLHF
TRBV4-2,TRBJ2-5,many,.,TGTGCCAGCAGCCAAGACCGATTAGAGACCCAGTACTTC,CASSQDRLETQYF
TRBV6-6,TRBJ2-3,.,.,TGTGCCAGCAGCCCCCGCGACACAGATACGCAGTATTTT,CASSPRDTDTQYF
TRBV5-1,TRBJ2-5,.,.,TGCGCCAGCAGCTCGGGCTCCACGGAGACCCAGTACTTC,CASSSGSTETQYF
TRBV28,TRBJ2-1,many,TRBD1,TGTGCCAGCAGTTCCCGGGACAGGGGAATTCGTGAGCAGTTCTTC,CASSSRDRGIREQFF
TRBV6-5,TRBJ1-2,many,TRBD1,TGTGCCAGCAGTCAAGACAGGGGTGGCTATGGCTACACCTTC,CASSQDRGGYGYTF
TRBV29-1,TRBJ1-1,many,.,TGCAGCGTTGACATCATGAACACTGAAGCTTTCTTT,CSVDIMNTEAFF
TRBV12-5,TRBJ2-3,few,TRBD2,TGTGCTAGTGGTTTAGGTCTAGCGGGGACAGATACGCAGTATTTT,CASGLGLAGTDTQYF
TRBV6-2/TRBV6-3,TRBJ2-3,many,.,TGTGCCAGCAGTGTGTCCCACACCACAGATACGCAGTATTTT,CASSVSHTTDTQYF
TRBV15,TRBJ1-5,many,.,TGTGCCACCAAGCGTGACCCCAGCGTCCAGCAGCATTTT,CATKRDPSVQQHF
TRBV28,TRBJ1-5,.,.,TGTGCCACCACCCCGAGTGGGATGCGCCAGCCCCAGCATTTT,CATTPSGMRQPQHF
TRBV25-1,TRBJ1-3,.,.,TGTGCCAGCAGTGAATTTGTTGCCGGAAACACCATATATTTT,CASSEFVAGNTIYF
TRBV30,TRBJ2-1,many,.,TGTGCCTGGGCTGGGACCTACAATGAGCAGTTCTTC,CAWAGTYNEQFF
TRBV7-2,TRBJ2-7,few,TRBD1,TGTGCCAGCAGCCCAATCTCGGGACAGCCCTACGAGCAGTACTTC,CASSPISGQPYEQYF
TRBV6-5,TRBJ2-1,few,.,TGTGCCAGCAGTTGGGACGGCGATGAGCAGTTCTTC,CASSWDGDEQFF